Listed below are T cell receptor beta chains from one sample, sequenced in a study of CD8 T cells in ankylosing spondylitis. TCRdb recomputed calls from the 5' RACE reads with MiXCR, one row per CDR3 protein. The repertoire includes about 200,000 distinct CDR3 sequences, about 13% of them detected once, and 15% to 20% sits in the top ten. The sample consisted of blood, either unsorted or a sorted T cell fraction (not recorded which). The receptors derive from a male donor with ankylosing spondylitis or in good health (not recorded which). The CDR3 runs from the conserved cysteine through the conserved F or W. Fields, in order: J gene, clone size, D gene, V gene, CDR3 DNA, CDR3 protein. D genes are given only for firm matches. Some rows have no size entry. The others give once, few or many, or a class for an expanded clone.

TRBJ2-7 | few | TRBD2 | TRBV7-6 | TGTGCCAGCAGCTTAGATTCCTGGGGGGGGTCCTACGAGCAGTACTTC | CASSLDSWGGSYEQYF
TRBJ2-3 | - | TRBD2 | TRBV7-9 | TGTGCCAGCAGCGTAGCGGGGGGGAGCACAGATACGCAGTATTTT | CASSVAGGSTDTQYF
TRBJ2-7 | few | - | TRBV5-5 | TGTGCCAGCAGCTTGGCGGCTAGTATCTCCTACGAGCAGTACTTC | CASSLAASISYEQYF
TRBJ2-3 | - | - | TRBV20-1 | TGCAGTGCCCCCTGGCTGCGCACAGATACGCAGTATTTT | CSAPWLRTDTQYF
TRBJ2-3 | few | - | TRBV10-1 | TGCGCCAGCAGTGACGATTCACCTAGCACAGATACGCAGTATTTT | CASSDDSPSTDTQYF
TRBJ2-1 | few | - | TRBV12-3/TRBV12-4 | TGTGCCAGCAGTTTAGCGCAGGGAGGCCTCTACAATGAGCAGTTCTTC | CASSLAQGGLYNEQFF
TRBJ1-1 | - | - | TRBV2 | TGTGCCAGCATTTTGTACACTGAAGCTTTCTTT | CASILYTEAFF
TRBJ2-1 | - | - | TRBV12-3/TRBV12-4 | TGTGCCAGCAGTTTGGCCCCGGGTCCCAGGAACGAGCAGTTCTTC | CASSLAPGPRNEQFF
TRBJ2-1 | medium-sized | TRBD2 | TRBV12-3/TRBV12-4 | TGTGCCAGCAGTTTAGAGGAGCGGGACTCGCTACTCAATGAGCAGTTCTTC | CASSLEERDSLLNEQFF
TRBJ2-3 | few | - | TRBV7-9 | TGTGCCAGCAGCCTCATCCCAGATACGCAGTATTTT | CASSLIPDTQYF
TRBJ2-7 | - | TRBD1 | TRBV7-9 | TGTGCCAGCGGGGGTCCAGGGGGCTTGGGGCAGTACTTC | CASGGPGGLGQYF
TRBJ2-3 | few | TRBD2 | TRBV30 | TGTGCCTGCCTGCAAGATGTGGGAGGGCCAGTGAGATTT | CACLQDVGGPVRF
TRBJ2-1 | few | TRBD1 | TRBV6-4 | TGTGCCAGCAGTGACGGGACAGCCGGTGAGCAGTTCTTC | CASSDGTAGEQFF
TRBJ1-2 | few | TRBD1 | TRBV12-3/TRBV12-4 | TGTGCCAGCAGGGGACAGGGAAACTATGGCTACACCTTC | CASRGQGNYGYTF
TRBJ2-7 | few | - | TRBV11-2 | TGTGCCAGCAGCGCCTCCGGGTATGGCGGGGAGCAGTACTTC | CASSASGYGGEQYF
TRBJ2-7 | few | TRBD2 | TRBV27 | TGTGCCAGCAGTTTAAGGGTGGGGGTAGCGGGATTCTACGAGCAGTACTTC | CASSLRVGVAGFYEQYF
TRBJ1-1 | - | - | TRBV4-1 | TGCGCCAGCAGCCAGGCGGCCCAGGGCCCTGAAGCTTTCTTT | CASSQAAQGPEAFF
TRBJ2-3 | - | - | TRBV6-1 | TGTGCCAGCACCGCCTTCGAGGGAACAGATACGCAGTATTTT | CASTAFEGTDTQYF
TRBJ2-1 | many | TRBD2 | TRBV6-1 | TGTGCCAGCAGCAACCGACTAGCGGGAGCGGACGAGCAGTTCTTC | CASSNRLAGADEQFF
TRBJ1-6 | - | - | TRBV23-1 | TGCGCCAGCAGTTTTCAGGGTATCTCACCCCTCCACTTT | CASSFQGISPLHF
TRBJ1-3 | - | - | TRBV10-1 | TGCGCCAGCAGTGACTACTCTGGAAACACCATATATTTT | CASSDYSGNTIYF
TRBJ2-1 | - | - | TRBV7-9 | TGTGCCAGCAGCAGCAGCAATGAGCAGTTCTTC | CASSSSNEQFF
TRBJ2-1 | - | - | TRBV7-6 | TGTGCCAGCAGCTTCGGGACGGGGAGAAATGAGCAGTTCTTC | CASSFGTGRNEQFF